The rows below give T cell receptor beta chains drawn from one sample of a study of shared clonotypes between healthy human individuals. Assay: immunoSEQ multiplex PCR; the TCRdb copy retains only in-frame clones and omits some. The data contain millions of clones, approximately 94% of them seen just once; the ten biggest clones take up around 1.1%. Material: naive CD8+ T cells sorted from blood. The receptors come from a man between 18 and 29 years old in good health. CDR3s include the opening cysteine and the closing phenylalanine or tryptophan. Fields, in order: V gene, CDR3 length, J gene, CDR3 protein.

v_gene: TRBV27
len: 15
j_gene: TRBJ1-2
CDR3aa: CASTQETWVDYGYTF

v_gene: TRBV11-2
len: 13
j_gene: TRBJ2-7
CDR3aa: CASSLGTGYEQYF

v_gene: TRBV19
len: 13
j_gene: TRBJ2-5
CDR3aa: CASGGTHQETQYF

v_gene: TRBV6-5
len: 13
j_gene: TRBJ2-1
CDR3aa: CASSTLLAEEQFF

v_gene: TRBV7-9
len: 14
j_gene: TRBJ1-3
CDR3aa: CASSLEASGHTIYF

v_gene: TRBV4-1
len: 15
j_gene: TRBJ1-1
CDR3aa: CASSHPTGGDTEAFF

v_gene: TRBV4-3
len: 12
j_gene: TRBJ2-7
CDR3aa: CASSQDRREQYF

v_gene: TRBV7-7
len: 15
j_gene: TRBJ2-3
CDR3aa: CASSAKPGGTDTQYF

v_gene: TRBV10-3
len: 16
j_gene: TRBJ1-1
CDR3aa: CAISRGQGGSWTEAFF

v_gene: TRBV4-1
len: 13
j_gene: TRBJ1-2
CDR3aa: CASSLKVDDFGTF

v_gene: TRBV2
len: 11
j_gene: TRBJ2-7
CDR3aa: CASSGGYEQYF

v_gene: TRBV19
len: 15
j_gene: TRBJ2-3
CDR3aa: CASSSGGLATDTQYF

v_gene: TRBV5-6
len: 16
j_gene: TRBJ2-7
CDR3aa: CASSLGQGAIEYEQYF

v_gene: TRBV9
len: 16
j_gene: TRBJ2-1
CDR3aa: CASSVNRALPYNEQFF

v_gene: TRBV7-6
len: 16
j_gene: TRBJ2-7
CDR3aa: CASSLSGGRSSYEQYF

v_gene: TRBV19
len: 14
j_gene: TRBJ1-5
CDR3aa: CASTTGGEWQPQHF

v_gene: TRBV7-9
len: 14
j_gene: TRBJ1-5
CDR3aa: CASSFGGVNQPQHF

v_gene: TRBV9
len: 14
j_gene: TRBJ2-7
CDR3aa: CASSVTGGAYEQYF

v_gene: TRBV27
len: 14
j_gene: TRBJ2-7
CDR3aa: CASSFRPGWYEQYF

v_gene: TRBV4-3
len: 14
j_gene: TRBJ2-7
CDR3aa: CASSQGSSSYEQYF

v_gene: TRBV7-9
len: 13
j_gene: TRBJ2-5
CDR3aa: CASRGSGKETQYF

v_gene: TRBV28
len: 14
j_gene: TRBJ2-1
CDR3aa: CATLERGGPNEQFF

v_gene: TRBV6-5
len: 15
j_gene: TRBJ1-1
CDR3aa: CASSYSRTVNTEAFF

v_gene: TRBV28
len: 15
j_gene: TRBJ1-6
CDR3aa: CASTILGVLNSPLHF

v_gene: TRBV27
len: 17
j_gene: TRBJ1-1
CDR3aa: CASSLKAMTGVNTEAFF

v_gene: TRBV12-2
len: 18
j_gene: TRBJ1-6
CDR3aa: CASRLAPGDGGRYSGLHF

v_gene: TRBV9
len: 16
j_gene: TRBJ2-1
CDR3aa: CASSPPGRGPYNEQFF

v_gene: TRBV9
len: 14
j_gene: TRBJ2-1
CDR3aa: CASSVEPRVNEQFF

v_gene: TRBV6-5
len: 14
j_gene: TRBJ1-2
CDR3aa: CASSSKQGIYGYTF

v_gene: TRBV18
len: 13
j_gene: TRBJ1-1
CDR3aa: CASSPFRDTEAFF

v_gene: TRBV2
len: 17
j_gene: TRBJ1-5
CDR3aa: CASSDLWDDRQNQPQHF

v_gene: TRBV28
len: 14
j_gene: TRBJ2-5
CDR3aa: CASSLMGTQETQYF

v_gene: TRBV14
len: 16
j_gene: TRBJ1-1
CDR3aa: CASSTKWGEGNPEAFF

v_gene: TRBV9
len: 19
j_gene: TRBJ1-1
CDR3aa: CASSVGGGVPLKGRTEAFF

v_gene: TRBV13
len: 16
j_gene: TRBJ2-1
CDR3aa: CASSLSGTGGFYEQFF

v_gene: TRBV29-1
len: 14
j_gene: TRBJ2-3
CDR3aa: CSVEDRQGTDTQYF

v_gene: TRBV6-6
len: 15
j_gene: TRBJ1-1
CDR3aa: CASSYSGGSNTEAFF

v_gene: TRBV4-2
len: 15
j_gene: TRBJ2-7
CDR3aa: CASSHRPMSSYEQYF

v_gene: TRBV27
len: 16
j_gene: TRBJ2-2
CDR3aa: CASSLLDRVNTGELFF

v_gene: TRBV7-3
len: 15
j_gene: TRBJ2-1
CDR3aa: CASSYGARYLNEQFF

v_gene: TRBV19
len: 14
j_gene: TRBJ2-7
CDR3aa: CASSKGAGLYEQYF

v_gene: TRBV28
len: 16
j_gene: TRBJ1-1
CDR3aa: CASSSLQGAPSTEAFF

v_gene: TRBV13
len: 18
j_gene: TRBJ2-7
CDR3aa: CASSLGIYEGNVGWEQYF

v_gene: TRBV5-5
len: 16
j_gene: TRBJ2-7
CDR3aa: CASSLTGETSLYEQYF

v_gene: TRBV11-2
len: 15
j_gene: TRBJ1-1
CDR3aa: CASSLSDRENTEAFF

v_gene: TRBV4-3
len: 15
j_gene: TRBJ2-7
CDR3aa: CASSQIQGATYEQYF

v_gene: TRBV7-9
len: 16
j_gene: TRBJ1-1
CDR3aa: CASSLVGRGRDTEAFF

v_gene: TRBV7-2
len: 12
j_gene: TRBJ2-7
CDR3aa: CASSFNSYEQYF

v_gene: TRBV6-5
len: 14
j_gene: TRBJ1-2
CDR3aa: CASSYSEGIVGYTF

v_gene: TRBV15
len: 14
j_gene: TRBJ1-1
CDR3aa: CATSRDLGQAEAFF